This T cell receptor (beta chain) was sequenced during a study of T cell responses to AZD1222 COVID-19 vaccine. Study-level findings and limits: Donors were chiefly white British, with a greater number of females, and clonal diversity was perhaps underestimated.

Method: immunoSEQ multiplex PCR; TCRdb's copy keeps in-frame clones and lacks some. The sample has about 120,000 clones, 70% to 90% seen once. Of note for this clone: Its antigen is not identified.

The sequencing here drew on peripheral blood, taken on day 0 of AZD1222 vaccination. The receptor was derived from an adult in good health.

CDR3 in DNA: TGTGCCAGCAGCCAAGACAGGGGTGGTGTCGGCACTGAAGCTTTCTTT. It encodes CASSQDRGGVGTEAFF. The V gene is TRBV4-2, the J gene TRBJ1-1; D perhaps matches TRBD1 (6 bases). Per germline, CDR1 LGHNA and CDR2 YNFKEQ. Deletions cut 0 bases from V and 4 bases from J, with 15 bases between. CDR3 length: 16 amino acids.